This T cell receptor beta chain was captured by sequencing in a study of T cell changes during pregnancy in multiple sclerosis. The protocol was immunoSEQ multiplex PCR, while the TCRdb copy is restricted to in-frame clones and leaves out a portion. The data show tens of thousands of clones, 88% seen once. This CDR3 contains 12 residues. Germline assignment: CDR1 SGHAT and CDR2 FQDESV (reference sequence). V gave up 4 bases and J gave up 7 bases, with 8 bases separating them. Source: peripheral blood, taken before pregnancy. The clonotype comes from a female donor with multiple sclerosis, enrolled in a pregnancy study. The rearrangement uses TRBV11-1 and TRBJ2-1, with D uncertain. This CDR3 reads CASSSGQNEQFF. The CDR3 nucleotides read TGTGCCAGCAGCTCGGGTCAAAATGAGCAGTTCTTC. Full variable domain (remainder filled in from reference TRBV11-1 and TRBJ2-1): EAEVAQSPRYKITEKSQAVAFWCDPISGHATLYWYRQILGQGPELLVQFQDESVVDDSQLPKDRFSAERLKGVDSTLKIQPAELGDSAMYLCASSSGQNEQFFGPGTRLTVL.